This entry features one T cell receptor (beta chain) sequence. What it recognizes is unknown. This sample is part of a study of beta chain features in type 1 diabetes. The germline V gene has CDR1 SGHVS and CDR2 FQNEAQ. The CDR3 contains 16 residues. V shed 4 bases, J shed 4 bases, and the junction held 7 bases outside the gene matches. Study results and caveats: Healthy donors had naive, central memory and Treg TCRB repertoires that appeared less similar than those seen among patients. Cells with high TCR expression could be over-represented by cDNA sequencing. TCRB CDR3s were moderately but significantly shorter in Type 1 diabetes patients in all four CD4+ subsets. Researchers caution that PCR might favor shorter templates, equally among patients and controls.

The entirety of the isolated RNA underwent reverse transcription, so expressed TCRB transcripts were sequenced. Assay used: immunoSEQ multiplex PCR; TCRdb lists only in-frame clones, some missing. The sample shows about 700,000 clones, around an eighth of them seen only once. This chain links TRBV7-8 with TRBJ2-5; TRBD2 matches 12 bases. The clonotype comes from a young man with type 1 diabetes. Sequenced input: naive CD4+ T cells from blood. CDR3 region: CASSSLTSGGLETQYF. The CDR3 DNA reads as TGTGCCAGCAGCTCACTGACTAGCGGGGGACTAGAGACCCAGTACTTC.